This T cell receptor beta chain is from a study of blood T cells in healthy people across ages. This clonotype has ten or more counts. The CDR3 covers 19 residues. V shed 1 base and J 0 bases; nucleotides not matched to a gene: 10. Germline lookup yields CDR1 SGHVS and CDR2 FQNEAQ. Donors were healthy Caucasian individuals from Russia aged about 6 to 90. Drawn from each donor were 7.5 to 10 milliliters of peripheral blood. PBMCs were isolated at a quantity of at least 6 million per sample. Then a second PCR, running roughly 7 to 11 cycles, was carried out with a sample-barcoded 5' primer and a J-beta primer mix. Template switching added a 12-random-nucleotide identifier to every cDNA molecule. TCRdb re-derived calls from the 5' RACE reads in MiXCR, one entry per CDR3 protein. Of about 640,000 distinct CDR3 sequences in the sample, about 54% were seen once.

The clonotype was recovered from a man aged 55-75 years in good health. Sequencing input: blood. V is TRBV7-8 and J is TRBJ2-1; TRBD2 matches 9 bases. The CDR3 region has the DNA TGTGCCAGCAGCTTAGTACCTAGCGGGGTTACCAGCTCCTACAATGAGCAGTTCTTC. The encoded protein is CASSLVPSGVTSSYNEQFF.